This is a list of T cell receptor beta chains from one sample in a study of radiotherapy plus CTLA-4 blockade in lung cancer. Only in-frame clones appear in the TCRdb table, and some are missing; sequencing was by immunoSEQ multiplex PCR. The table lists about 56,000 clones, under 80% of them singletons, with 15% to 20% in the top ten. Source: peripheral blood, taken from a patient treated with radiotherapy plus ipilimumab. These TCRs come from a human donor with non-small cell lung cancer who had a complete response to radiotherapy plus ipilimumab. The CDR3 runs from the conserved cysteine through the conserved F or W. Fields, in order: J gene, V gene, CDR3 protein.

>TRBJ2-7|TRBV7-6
CASSLVSGGEYEQYF
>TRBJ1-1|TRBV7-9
CASSFRQGLNTGSTEAFF
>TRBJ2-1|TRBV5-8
CASSLAREQFF
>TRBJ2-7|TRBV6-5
CASSYGPSGGYEQYF
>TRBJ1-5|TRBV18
CASSPTGTGIFSNQPQHF
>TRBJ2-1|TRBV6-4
CASSDTFGRREPYNEQFF
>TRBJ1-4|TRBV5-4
CASSLQGRGDEKLFF
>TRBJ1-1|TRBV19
CASSIGTGFTEAFF
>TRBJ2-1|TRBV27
CASRGAGQGNEQFF
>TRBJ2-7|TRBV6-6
CASSYLGGAASYEQYF
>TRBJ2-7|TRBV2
CASSPDRDYEQYF
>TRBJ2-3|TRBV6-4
CARPPPGQYF
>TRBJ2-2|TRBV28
CASLLGTGGTGELFF
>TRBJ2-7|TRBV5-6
CASSLRGGRWDEQYF
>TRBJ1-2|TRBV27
CASRQGALGYTF
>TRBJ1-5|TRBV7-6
CASSLGGGDPNQPQHF
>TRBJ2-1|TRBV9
CASSVASGDSNEQFF
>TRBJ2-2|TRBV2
CASTPGGFGNLNTGELFF
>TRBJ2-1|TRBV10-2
CASSEQGQGDEQFF
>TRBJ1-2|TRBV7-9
CASSFDRSRQGF
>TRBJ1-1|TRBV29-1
CSVQRTNTEAFF
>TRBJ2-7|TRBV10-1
CASSAGTPYEQYF
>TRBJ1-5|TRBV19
CASRIGTGVGNNQPQHF
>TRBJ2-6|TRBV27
CASSPPRVSSSGANVLTF
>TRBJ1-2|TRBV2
CASRREGGAYGYTF
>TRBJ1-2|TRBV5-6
CASSLSGTNYGYTF
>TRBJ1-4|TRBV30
CAWSEGLREKLFF
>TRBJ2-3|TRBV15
CATSRDLVQGSTDTQYF
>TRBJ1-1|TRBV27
CASSFSTGGGTEAFF
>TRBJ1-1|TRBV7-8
CASSLLGGSATEAFF
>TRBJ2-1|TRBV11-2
CASSFPSGGAYNEQFF
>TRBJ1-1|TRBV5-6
CASSLRTVRREAFF
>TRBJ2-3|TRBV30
CAWTGRGTHGTDTQYF
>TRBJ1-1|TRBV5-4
CASSLDRGEAFF
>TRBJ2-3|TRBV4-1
CASSQGTGAILDTQYF
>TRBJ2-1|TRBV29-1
CSVEPLLAGEAMRNEQFF
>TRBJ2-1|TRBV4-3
CASSQGAGGYNEQFF
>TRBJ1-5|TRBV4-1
CASSQEADSQGQPQHF
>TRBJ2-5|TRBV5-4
CASSVARGETQYF
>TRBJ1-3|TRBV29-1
CSVRLRPGTIYF
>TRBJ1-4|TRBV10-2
CASSDGTGAPVREKLFF
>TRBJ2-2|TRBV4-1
CASSQDLEGAIHTGELFF